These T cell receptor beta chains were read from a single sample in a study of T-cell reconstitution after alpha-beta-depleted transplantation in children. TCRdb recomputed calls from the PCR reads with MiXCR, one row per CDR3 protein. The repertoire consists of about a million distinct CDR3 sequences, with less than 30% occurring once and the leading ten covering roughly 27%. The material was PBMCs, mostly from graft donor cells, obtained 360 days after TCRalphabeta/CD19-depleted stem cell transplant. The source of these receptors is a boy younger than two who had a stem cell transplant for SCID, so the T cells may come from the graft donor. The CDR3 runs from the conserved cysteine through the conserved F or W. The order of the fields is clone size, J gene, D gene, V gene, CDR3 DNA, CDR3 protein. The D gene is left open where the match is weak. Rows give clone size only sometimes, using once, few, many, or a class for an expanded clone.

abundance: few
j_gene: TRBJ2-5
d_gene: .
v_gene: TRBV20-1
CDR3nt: TGCAGTGCTACCCGGGGTACAGTGGAGACCCAGTACTTC
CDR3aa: CSATRGTVETQYF

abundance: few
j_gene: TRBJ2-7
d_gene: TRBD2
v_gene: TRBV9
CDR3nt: TGTGCCAGCAGCACTCCGGCCGGGACTAGCGGGGGGAAGTCCTACGAGCAGTACTTC
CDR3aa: CASSTPAGTSGGKSYEQYF

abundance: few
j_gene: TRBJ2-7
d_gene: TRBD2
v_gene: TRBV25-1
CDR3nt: TGTGCCAGCAGTGTAGCGGGGGCAGAAGGCGAGCAGTACTTC
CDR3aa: CASSVAGAEGEQYF

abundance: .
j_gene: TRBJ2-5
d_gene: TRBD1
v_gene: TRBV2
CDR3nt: TGTGCCAGCAGTGCCTTGGGGACAGGGAACCAAGAGACCCAGTACTTC
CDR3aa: CASSALGTGNQETQYF

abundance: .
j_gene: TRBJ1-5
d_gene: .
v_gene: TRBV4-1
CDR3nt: TGCGCCAGCAGCCCCCAGGCCAGTGGGAGCAATCAGCCCCAGCATTTT
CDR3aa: CASSPQASGSNQPQHF

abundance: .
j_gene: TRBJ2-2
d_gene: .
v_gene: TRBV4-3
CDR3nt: TGCGCCAGCAGCCAAGATTGGACTGAGCTTACCGGGGAGCTGTTTTTT
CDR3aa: CASSQDWTELTGELFF

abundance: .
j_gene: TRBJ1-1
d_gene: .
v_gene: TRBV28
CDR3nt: TGTGCCAGCAGTTCCGGGCACACTGAAGCTTTCTTT
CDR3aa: CASSSGHTEAFF

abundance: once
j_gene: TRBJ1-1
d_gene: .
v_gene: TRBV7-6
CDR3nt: TGTGCCAGCAGCTTAAACATGCGGAACACTGAAGCTTTCTTT
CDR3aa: CASSLNMRNTEAFF

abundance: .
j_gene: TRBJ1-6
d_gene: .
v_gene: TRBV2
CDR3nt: TGTGCCATCACGGGTCTGTTAGGCTCACCCCTCCACTTT
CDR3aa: CAITGLLGSPLHF

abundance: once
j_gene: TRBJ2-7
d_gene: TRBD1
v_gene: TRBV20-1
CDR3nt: TGCAGTGCTAGAGATGGGACAGCCTCCTACGAGCAGTACTTC
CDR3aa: CSARDGTASYEQYF

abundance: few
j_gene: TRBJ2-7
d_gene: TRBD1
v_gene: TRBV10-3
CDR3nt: TGTGCCATCAGTGGTGGGACAGGGGGCTACGAGCAGTACTTC
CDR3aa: CAISGGTGGYEQYF

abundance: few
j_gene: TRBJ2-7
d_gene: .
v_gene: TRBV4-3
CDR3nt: TGCGCCAGCAGCCAAGTTGGCGGGGCATTGGGCGAGCAGTACTTC
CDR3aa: CASSQVGGALGEQYF

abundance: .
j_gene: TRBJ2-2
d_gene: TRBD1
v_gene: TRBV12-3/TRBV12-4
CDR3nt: TGTGCCAGCAGCCCCGGGACAGGGGGCGGGCTGTTTTTT
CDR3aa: CASSPGTGGGLFF

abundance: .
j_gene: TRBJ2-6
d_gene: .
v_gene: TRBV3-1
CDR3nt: TGTGCCAGCAGCCAAGGACAGGCCATTTCTGGGGCCAACGTCCTGACTTTC
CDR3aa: CASSQGQAISGANVLTF

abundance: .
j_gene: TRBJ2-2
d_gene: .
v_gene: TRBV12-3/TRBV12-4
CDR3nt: TGTGCCAGCAGGGCTAGGGAGTCGAACACCGGGGAGCTGTTTTTT
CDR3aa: CASRARESNTGELFF

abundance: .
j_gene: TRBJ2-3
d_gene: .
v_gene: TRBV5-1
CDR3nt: TGCGCCAGCAGCTTGGGTAGCCCCTTTCAAGATACGCAGTATTTT
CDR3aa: CASSLGSPFQDTQYF

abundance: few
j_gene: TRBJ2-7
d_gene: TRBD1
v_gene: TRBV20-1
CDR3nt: TGCAGTGCCAGTCGAGACAGGGTTGGCGAGCAGTACTTC
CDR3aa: CSASRDRVGEQYF

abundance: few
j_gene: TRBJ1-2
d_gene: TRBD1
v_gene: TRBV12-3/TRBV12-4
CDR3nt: TGTGCCAGCAGACGACAGGGGACCTATGGCTACACCTTC
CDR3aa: CASRRQGTYGYTF

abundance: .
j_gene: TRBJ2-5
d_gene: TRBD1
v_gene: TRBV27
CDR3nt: TGTGCCAGCAGTCCCCGGACAGGGCTAAAGGGCCAAGAGACCCAGTACTTC
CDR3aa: CASSPRTGLKGQETQYF

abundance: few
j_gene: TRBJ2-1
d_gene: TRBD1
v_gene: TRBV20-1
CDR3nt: TGCAGTGCTAGCCGACAGGGGCCCTACAATGAGCAGTTCTTC
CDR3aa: CSASRQGPYNEQFF

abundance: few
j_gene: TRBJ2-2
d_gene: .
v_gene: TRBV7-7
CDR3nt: TGTGCCAGCAGCTTTATTGACACCGGGGAGCTGTTTTTT
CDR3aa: CASSFIDTGELFF

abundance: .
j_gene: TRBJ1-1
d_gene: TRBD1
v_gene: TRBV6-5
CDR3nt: TGTGCCAGCAGTTACGGGACAGGTGCTTTCTTT
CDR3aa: CASSYGTGAFF

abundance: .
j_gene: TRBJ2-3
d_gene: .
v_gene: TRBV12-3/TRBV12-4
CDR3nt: TGTGCCAGCAGTTTACCACAGAGGACAGATACGCAGTATTTT
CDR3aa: CASSLPQRTDTQYF

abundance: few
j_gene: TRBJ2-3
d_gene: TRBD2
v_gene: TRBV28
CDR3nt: TGTGCCAGCAGTTTCCGGGACGGGGGGGCTTCGGGAGATACGCAGTATTTT
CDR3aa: CASSFRDGGASGDTQYF

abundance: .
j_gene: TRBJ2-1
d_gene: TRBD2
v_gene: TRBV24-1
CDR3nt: TGTGCCACCAGTGAGCCGGGGGGGAACAATGAGCAGTTCTTC
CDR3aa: CATSEPGGNNEQFF

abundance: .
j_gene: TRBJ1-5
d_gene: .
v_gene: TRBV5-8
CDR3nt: TGTGCCAGCAGCACCCTACAGGGATTTAGGAATCAGCCCCAGCATTTT
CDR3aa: CASSTLQGFRNQPQHF

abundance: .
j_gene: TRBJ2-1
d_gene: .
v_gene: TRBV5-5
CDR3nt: TGTGCCAGCATCAAGCGAGACCCCTACAATGAGCAGTTCTTC
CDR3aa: CASIKRDPYNEQFF

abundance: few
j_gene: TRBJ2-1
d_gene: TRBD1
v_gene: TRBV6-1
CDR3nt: TGTGCCAGCAGTAAGCTCCGACAGGGCAGCTCCTACAATGAGCAGTTCTTC
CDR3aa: CASSKLRQGSSYNEQFF

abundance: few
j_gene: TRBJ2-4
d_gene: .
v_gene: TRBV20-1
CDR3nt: TGCAGTGCTAGAGGGGGCGGGCTAGCCAAAAACATTCAGTACTTC
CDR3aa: CSARGGGLAKNIQYF

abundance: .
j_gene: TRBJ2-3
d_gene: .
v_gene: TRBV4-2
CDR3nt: TGTGCCAGCAGCCAAGGAGGGGGAGGGAGCACAGATACGCAGTATTTT
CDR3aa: CASSQGGGGSTDTQYF

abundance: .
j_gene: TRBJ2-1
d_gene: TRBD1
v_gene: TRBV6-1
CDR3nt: TGTGCCAGCAGTCTTGACAGGGGAGGAGGCAATGAGCAGTTCTTC
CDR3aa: CASSLDRGGGNEQFF

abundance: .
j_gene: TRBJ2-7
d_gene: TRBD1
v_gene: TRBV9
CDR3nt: TGTGCCAGCAGCGCCGCACAGGGGGCGAAAGAGTACTTC
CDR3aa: CASSAAQGAKEYF

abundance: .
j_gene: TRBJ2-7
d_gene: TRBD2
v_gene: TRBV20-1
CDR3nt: TGCAGTGCTTGGACTAGCGGGGTCTACGAGCAGTACTTC
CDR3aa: CSAWTSGVYEQYF

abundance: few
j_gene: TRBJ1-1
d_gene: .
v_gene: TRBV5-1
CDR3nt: TGCGCCAGCAGCGCACGGGACCGCCGGACGAACACTGAAGCTTTCTTT
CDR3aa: CASSARDRRTNTEAFF

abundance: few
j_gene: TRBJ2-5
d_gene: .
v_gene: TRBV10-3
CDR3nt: TGTGCCATCAGCCAACCGGACAGCTCGGGCCAAGAGACCCAGTACTTC
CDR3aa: CAISQPDSSGQETQYF

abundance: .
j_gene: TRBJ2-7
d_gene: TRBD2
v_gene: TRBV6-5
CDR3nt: TGTGCCAGCAGTTACTCAGCGGGGGGCAGCTCCTACGAGCAGTACTTC
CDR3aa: CASSYSAGGSSYEQYF

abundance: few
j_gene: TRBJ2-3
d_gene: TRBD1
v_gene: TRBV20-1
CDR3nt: TGCAGTGCTCAAGGGTGGACAGGCCCTTCTACTAGCACAGATACGCAGTATTTT
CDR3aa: CSAQGWTGPSTSTDTQYF

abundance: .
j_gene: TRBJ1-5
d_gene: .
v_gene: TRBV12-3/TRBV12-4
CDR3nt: TGTGCCAGCAGTTTCGGGGGGGGCACCAATCAGCCCCAGCATTTT
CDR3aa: CASSFGGGTNQPQHF

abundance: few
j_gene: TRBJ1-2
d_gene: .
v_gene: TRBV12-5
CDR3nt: TGTGCTAGTGGTTTAATGGCCGGTGGGGTTGGCTATGGCTACACCTTC
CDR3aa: CASGLMAGGVGYGYTF

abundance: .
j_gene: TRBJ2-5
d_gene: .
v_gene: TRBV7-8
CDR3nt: TGTGCCAGCACCCTCCCGGACTACTCAGAGACCCAGTACTTC
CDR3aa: CASTLPDYSETQYF

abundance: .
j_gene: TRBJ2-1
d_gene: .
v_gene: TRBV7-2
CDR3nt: TGTGCCAGCAGCTACCAGACTAGCTCCTACAATGAGCAGTTCTTC
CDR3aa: CASSYQTSSYNEQFF

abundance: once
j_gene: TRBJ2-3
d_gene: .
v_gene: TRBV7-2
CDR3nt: TGTGCCAGCAGCTTTGGGGCTTACACAGATACGCAGTATTTT
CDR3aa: CASSFGAYTDTQYF

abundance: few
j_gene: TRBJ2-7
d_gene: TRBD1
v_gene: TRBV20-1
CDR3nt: TGCAGTGCTAGACCATGGGGACGGCAGGGGGCCCACTACGAGCAGTACTTC
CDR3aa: CSARPWGRQGAHYEQYF

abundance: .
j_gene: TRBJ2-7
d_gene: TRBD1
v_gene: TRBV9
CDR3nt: TGTGCCAGCAGCGTAGCAGGGACAGGGATCAACGAGCAGTACTTC
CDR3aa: CASSVAGTGINEQYF

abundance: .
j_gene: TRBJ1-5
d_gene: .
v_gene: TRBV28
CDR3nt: TGTGCCAGCAGTTCTTCTCTGGGGTATAGCAATCAGCCCCAGCATTTT
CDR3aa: CASSSSLGYSNQPQHF

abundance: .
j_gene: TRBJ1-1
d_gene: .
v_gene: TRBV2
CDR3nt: TGTGCCGCGGGGGGGACTGAAGCTTTCTTT
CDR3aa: CAAGGTEAFF

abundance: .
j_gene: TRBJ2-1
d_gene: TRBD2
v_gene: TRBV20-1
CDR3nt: TGCAGTGTTCCCGGTGGGCGGGGGTACAATGAGCAGTTCTTC
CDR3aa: CSVPGGRGYNEQFF

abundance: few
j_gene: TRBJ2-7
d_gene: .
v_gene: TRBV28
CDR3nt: TGTGCCAGCCCCCCCGCGGGTAGCTCCTACGAGCAGTACTTC
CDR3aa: CASPPAGSSYEQYF

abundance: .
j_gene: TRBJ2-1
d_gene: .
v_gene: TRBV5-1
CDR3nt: TGCGCCAGCAGCTTGAGGGCAGTCGTATCCGGCAATGAGCAGTTCTTC
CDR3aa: CASSLRAVVSGNEQFF

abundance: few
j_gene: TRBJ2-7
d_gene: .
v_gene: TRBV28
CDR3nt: TGTGCCAGCAACGACCCGACGGACTTCTCCTACGAGCAGTACTTC
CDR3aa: CASNDPTDFSYEQYF

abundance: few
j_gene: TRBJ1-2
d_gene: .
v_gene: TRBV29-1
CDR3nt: TGCAGCGTTGAAGATCCGAAAGGGAATGGCTACACCTTC
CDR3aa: CSVEDPKGNGYTF

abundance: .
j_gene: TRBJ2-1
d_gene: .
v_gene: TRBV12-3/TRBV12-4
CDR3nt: TGTGCCAGCGGCCTCAGGTACAATGAGCAGTTCTTC
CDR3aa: CASGLRYNEQFF

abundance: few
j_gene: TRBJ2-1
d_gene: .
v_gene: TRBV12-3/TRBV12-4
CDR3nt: TGTGCCAGCAGTTTAGAGTGGTGGATCTCAGATAATGGTGCCCATGAGCAGTTCTTC
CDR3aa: CASSLEWWISDNGAHEQFF

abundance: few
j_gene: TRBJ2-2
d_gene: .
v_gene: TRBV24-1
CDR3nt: TGTGCCACCAGTGATCCCGGTACCGGGGAGCTGTTTTTT
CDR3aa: CATSDPGTGELFF

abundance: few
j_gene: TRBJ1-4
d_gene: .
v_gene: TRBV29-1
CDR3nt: TGCAGCGTTGCTTTTTCTGAAAAACTGTTTTTT
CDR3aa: CSVAFSEKLFF

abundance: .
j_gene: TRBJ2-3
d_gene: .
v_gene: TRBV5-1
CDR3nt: TGCGCCAGCAGCTTGGTTCAGGGGTCGAGGACAGATACGCAGTATTTT
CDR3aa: CASSLVQGSRTDTQYF

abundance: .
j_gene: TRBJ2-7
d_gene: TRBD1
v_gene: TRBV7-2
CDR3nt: TGTGCCAGCAGTTGGACAGGGGAGAACTCCTACGAGCAGTACTTC
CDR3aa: CASSWTGENSYEQYF

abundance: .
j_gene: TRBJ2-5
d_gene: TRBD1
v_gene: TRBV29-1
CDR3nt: TGCAGCGGTGACCGGGACAGGGGTGAGACCCAGTACTTC
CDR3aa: CSGDRDRGETQYF

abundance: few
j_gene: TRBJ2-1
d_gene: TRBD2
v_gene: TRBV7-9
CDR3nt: TGTGCCAGCAGCTACGGACTAGCGGGGGACAATGAGCAGTTCTTC
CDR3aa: CASSYGLAGDNEQFF

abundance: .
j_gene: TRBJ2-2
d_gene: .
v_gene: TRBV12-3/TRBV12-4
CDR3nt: TGTGCCAGCAGTTTAGGGGATTTGGGACTCGACTACCCAATTGTAACCGGGGAGCTGTTTTTT
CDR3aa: CASSLGDLGLDYPIVTGELFF